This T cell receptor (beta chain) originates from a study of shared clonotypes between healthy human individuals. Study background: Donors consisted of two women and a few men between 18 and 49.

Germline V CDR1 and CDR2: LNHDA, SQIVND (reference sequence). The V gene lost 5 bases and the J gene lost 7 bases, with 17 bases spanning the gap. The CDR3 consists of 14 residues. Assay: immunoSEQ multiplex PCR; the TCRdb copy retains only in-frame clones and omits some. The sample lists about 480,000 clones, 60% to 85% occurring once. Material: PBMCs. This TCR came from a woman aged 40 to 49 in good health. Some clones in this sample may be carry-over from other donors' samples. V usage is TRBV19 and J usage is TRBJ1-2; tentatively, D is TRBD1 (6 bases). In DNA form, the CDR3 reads TGTGCCAGTAGTCCCCTCGGGGACATATCTGGCTACACCTTC. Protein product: CASSPLGDISGYTF.